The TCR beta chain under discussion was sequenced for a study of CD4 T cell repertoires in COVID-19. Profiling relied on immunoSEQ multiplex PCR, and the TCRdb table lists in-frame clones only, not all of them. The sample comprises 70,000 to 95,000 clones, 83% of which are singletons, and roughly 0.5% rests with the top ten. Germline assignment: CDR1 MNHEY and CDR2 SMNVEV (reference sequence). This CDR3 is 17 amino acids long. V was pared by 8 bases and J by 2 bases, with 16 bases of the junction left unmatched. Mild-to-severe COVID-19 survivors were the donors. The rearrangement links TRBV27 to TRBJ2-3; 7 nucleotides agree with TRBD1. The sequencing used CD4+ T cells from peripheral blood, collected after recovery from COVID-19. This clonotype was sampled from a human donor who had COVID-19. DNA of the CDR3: TGTGCCAGCCGAGAGGGGGCCACAGGGGCCTACACAGATACGCAGTATTTT. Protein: CASREGATGAYTDTQYF.